The clone carrying this TCR beta chain was counted at least ten times. Amplifying from RNA transcripts, the study obtained TCR beta CDR3 regions. HTBI-primed RT-PCR formed the first round, and a multiplex PCR formed the second. TCRdb re-called the multiplex PCR reads with MiXCR, one entry per CDR3 protein. This sample carries over a million distinct CDR3 sequences, around a third of them seen once, and the ten largest clones take around 10%. The germline V gene encodes CDR1 KGHDR and CDR2 SFDVKD. The length of the CDR3 is 15 residues. The V and J ends lost 4 bases and 7 bases, in that order; junction bases with no gene match: 10. The sample originates from a study of Graves' ophthalmopathy and Graves' hyperthyroidism.

This TCR came from an adult man with Graves' hyperthyroidism. The rearrangement links TRBV24-1 to TRBJ2-7; 9 nucleotides align to TRBD1. Material for sequencing was peripheral blood or thyroid tissue (not recorded which). CDR3 amino acids: CATSDSGTGKGEQYF. The CDR3 DNA sequence: TGTGCCACCAGTGACTCCGGGACAGGGAAAGGGGAGCAGTACTTC.